This T cell receptor beta chain is drawn from a study of CD8+CD57+ T cells in acquired aplastic anemia. Genomic DNA templated the TCR beta VDJ and CDR3 profiling. One entry per CDR3 protein results from TCRdb running MiXCR on the reads. The table lists approximately 220,000 distinct CDR3 sequences, about 44% of them singletons. Patients sequenced had flow cytometry evidence of CD8+CD57+ cell expansion. The germline CDR1 and CDR2 sequences are SEHNR and FQNEAQ (reference sequence). V was shortened by 5 bases and J by 12 bases, with 8 bases between the two germline ends. The CDR3 has 10 amino acids. The chain recombines TRBV7-9 with TRBJ1-5, with D unclear. This receptor was obtained from a human donor with aplastic anemia. The sequenced sample consisted of sorted CD4+, CD8+, or CD8+CD57+ T cells (not recorded which) from PBMCs. The CDR3 DNA sequence: TGTGCCAGCAGCCCTGACCTCCAGCATTTT. This gives the protein CASSPDLQHF.